This record concerns one T cell receptor beta chain sequence. Authors' analysis steps: Reference gene primer amplification in the assay estimated nucleated cell counts. Only in-frame clones appear in the TCRdb table, and some are missing; sequencing was by immunoSEQ multiplex PCR. The DNA gave D and trimming, while V, J and clone size come from that table. The sample shows approximately 260,000 clones, 88% of them seen only once. This entry comes from a study of blood T cell repertoires in COVID-19. On the study more broadly: Italy, Spain and the United States were the sources of the convalescent and acute COVID-19 samples.

Seattle participants joined during active infection and were tracked over time. V lost 10 bases to trimming and J lost 7 bases; unmatched junction nucleotides: 10. Germline lookup yields CDR1 MRHNA and CDR2 SNTAGT. This CDR3 contains 14 residues. The sequence was collected from an older woman with COVID-19, enrolled during active disease. The specimen sequenced was peripheral blood. The genes are TRBV6-4 and TRBJ1-6; TRBD1 agrees at 7 bases. In nucleotides, the CDR3 is TGTGCCACCAAAATCGACAGGGTCAATTCACCCCTCCACTTT. It encodes CATKIDRVNSPLHF.